Reported below is one T cell receptor beta chain. The antigen remains unidentified. This sample is drawn from a study of cytomegalovirus exposure and HLA in healthy donors. Broader study findings: A later analysis showed that HLA-associated TCR beta chains had undergone more clonal expansion than equally common others. Apparent HLA restriction characterized most CMV-associated TCR beta chains in a later analysis. Roughly uniform depth of sequencing across donors was assumed in presence/absence analyses.

The PCR contained 60 Vbeta and 13 Jbeta primers. The assay was immunoSEQ multiplex PCR, and TCRdb's table has in-frame clones only and misses some. The sample contains 150,000 to 200,000 clones, approximately 70% of which appear only once. This CDR3 spans 15 amino acids. With 2 bases removed from V and 2 bases from J, the gap between germline ends came to 12 bases. Germline CDR1 SGHDN, CDR2 FVKESK. The chain links TRBV14 to TRBJ2-5; tentative D call: TRBD1 (5 bases). The sequenced sample consisted of PBMCs. The sequence derives from a woman aged 30 to 39 in good health and CMV-seronegative. This CDR3 is CASSQWLGPQETQYF. CDR3 bases: TGTGCCAGCAGCCAATGGTTGGGGCCACAAGAGACCCAGTACTTC. The full variable domain, with the rest looked up from reference TRBV14 and TRBJ2-5, is EAGVTQFPSHSVIEKGQTVTLRCDPISGHDNLYWYRRVMGKEIKFLLHFVKESKQDESGMPNNRFLAERTGGTYSTLKVQPAELEDSGVYFCASSQWLGPQETQYFGPGTRLLVL.